This T cell receptor (beta chain) appears in the sequencing data of a study of low-dose radiotherapy and immunotherapy resistance in tumors. Overall study: The schedule for Cohort 2 used 1 Gy per fraction every two weeks, which added up to 13 Gy over 26 weeks. Patients received cyclophosphamide 200 mg/m2 intravenously every two weeks, the day before radiation-immunotherapy.

TRAV- and TRBV-specific primers primed first-strand cDNA, covering alpha and beta chains. It was with a constant-region primer and a V-primer adapter that TCRs were amplified over around 18 PCR cycles. TCRdb itself ran the reads through MiXCR, one entry per CDR3 protein. The repertoire holds approximately 70,000 distinct CDR3 sequences, approximately 31% seen once, with approximately 10% in the top ten. Stated time point: before trial treatment. This clonotype showed up many times. This clonotype was sampled from a female donor with ovarian cancer. The sample here was PBMCs, taken before treatment.

The CDR3 region has the DNA TGTGCCAGCAGGGGAAGTAACGAGCAGTACTTC. Translated: CASRGSNEQYF. V is TRBV28 and J is TRBJ2-7; D uncertain. V shed 6 bases and J shed 5 bases, with 8 bases lying between them. The CDR3 is 11 residues long. Germline CDR1 and CDR2: MDHEN and SYDVKM.